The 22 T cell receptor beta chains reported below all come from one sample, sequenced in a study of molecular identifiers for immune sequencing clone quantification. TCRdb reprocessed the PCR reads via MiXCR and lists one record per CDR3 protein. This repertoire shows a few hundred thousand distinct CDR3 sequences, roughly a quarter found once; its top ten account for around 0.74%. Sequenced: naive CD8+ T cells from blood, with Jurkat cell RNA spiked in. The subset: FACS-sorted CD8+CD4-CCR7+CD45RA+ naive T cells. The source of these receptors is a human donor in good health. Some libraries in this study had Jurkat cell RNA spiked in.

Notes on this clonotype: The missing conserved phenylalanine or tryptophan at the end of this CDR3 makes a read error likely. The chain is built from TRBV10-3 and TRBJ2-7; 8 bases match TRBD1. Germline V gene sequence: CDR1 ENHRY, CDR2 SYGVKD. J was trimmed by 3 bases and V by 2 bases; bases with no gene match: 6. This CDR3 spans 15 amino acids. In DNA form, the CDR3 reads TGTGCCATCAGTGAGCCCGGGACAGGTTTCTACGAGCAGTACCTC. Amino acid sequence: CAISEPGTGFYEQYL.

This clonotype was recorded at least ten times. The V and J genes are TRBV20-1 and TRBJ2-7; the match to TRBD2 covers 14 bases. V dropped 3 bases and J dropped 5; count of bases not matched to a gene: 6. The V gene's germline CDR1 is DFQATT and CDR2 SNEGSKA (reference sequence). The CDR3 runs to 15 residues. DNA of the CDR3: TGCAGTGCTAGGAATCTGACTAGCGGGAGGGACGAGCAGTACTTC. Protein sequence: CSARNLTSGRDEQYF.

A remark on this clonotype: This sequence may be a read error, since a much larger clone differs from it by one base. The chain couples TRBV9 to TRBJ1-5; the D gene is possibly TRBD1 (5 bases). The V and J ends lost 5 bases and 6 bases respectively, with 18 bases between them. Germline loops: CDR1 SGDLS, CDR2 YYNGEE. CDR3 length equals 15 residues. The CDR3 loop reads CASSLSGWVSQPQHF. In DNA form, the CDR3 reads TGTGCCAGCAGTCTCTCAGGGTGGGTCTCTCAGCCCCAGCATTTT.

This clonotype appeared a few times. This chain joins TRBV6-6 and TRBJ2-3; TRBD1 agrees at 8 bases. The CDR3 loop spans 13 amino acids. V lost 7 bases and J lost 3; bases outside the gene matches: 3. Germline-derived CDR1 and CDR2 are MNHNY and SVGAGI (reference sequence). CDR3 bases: TGTGCCAGCACAGGGGGCCCGACAGATACGCAGTATTTT. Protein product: CASTGGPTDTQYF.

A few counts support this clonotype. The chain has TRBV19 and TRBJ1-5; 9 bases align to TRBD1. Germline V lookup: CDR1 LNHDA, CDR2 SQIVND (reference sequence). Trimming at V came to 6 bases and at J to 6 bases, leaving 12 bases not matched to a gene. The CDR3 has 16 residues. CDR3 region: CASSTWGTGMFQPQHF. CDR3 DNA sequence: TGTGCCAGTAGCACTTGGGGGACAGGGATGTTTCAGCCCCAGCATTTT.

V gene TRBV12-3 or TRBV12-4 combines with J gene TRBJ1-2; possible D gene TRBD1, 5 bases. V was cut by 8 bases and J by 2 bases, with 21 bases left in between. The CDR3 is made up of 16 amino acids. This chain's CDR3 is CASGTSGHPSNYGYTF. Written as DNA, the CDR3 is TGTGCCAGCGGTACGTCGGGGCACCCTTCCAACTATGGCTACACCTTC.

CDR3 residues: CSATQGLADPADTQYF. The CDR3 DNA is TGCAGTGCTACCCAGGGACTAGCGGACCCTGCGGATACGCAGTATTTT. The chain couples TRBV20-1 to TRBJ2-3; TRBD2 matches at 11 bases. The V and J ends lost 4 bases and 6 bases, in that order; junction bases with no gene match: 12. CDR3 length: 16 amino acids. Germline CDR1 is DFQATT and CDR2 is SNEGSKA (reference sequence).

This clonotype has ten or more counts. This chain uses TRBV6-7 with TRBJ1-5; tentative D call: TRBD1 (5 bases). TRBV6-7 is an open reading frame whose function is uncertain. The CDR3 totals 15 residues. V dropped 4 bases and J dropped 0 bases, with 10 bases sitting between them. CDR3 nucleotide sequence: TGTGCCAGCAGTTTTGGCAGGGTTAGCAATCAGCCCCAGCATTTT. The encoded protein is CASSFGRVSNQPQHF.

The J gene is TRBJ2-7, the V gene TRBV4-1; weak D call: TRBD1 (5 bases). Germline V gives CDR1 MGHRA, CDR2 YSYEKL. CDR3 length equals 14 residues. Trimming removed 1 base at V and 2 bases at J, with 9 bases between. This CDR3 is CASSQGTLAYEQYF. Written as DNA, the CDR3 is TGCGCCAGCAGCCAAGGGACATTAGCCTACGAGCAGTACTTC.

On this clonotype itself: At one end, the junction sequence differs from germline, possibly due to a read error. As DNA, the CDR3 is TGTGCCAGCGAGAGTACGGGTCAAGGGACCCAGTACTTC. It translates to CASESTGQGTQYF. The gene calls are TRBV3-1 and TRBJ2-5; D not certain. Germline assignment: CDR1 LGHDT and CDR2 YNNKEL (reference sequence). This CDR3 spans 13 amino acids.

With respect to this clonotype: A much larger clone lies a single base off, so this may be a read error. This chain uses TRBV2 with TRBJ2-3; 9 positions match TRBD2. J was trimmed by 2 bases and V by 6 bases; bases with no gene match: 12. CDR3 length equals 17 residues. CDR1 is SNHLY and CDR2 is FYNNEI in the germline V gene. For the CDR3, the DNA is TGTGCCAGCAGCCTATCAAAAGCGGGGGGCGTCACAGATACGCAGTATTTT. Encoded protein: CASSLSKAGGVTDTQYF.

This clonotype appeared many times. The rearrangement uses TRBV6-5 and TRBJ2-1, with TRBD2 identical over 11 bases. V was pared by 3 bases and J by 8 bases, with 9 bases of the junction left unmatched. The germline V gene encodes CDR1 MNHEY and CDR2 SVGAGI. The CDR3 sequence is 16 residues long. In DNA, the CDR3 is TGTGCCAGCAGTTATGTATTTAGCGGGGGGGCCGATGAGCAGTTCTTC. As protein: CASSYVFSGGADEQFF.

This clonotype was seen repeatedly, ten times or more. CDR3 protein: CASSYSRSYEQYF. DNA of the CDR3: TGTGCCAGCAGTTACTCGAGGAGCTACGAGCAGTACTTC. The chain recombines TRBV6-5 with TRBJ2-7; no reliable D call. In germline, CDR1 is MNHEY, CDR2 SVGAGI. With 0 bases removed from V and 3 bases from J, the gap between germline ends came to 6 bases. The CDR3 runs to 13 residues.

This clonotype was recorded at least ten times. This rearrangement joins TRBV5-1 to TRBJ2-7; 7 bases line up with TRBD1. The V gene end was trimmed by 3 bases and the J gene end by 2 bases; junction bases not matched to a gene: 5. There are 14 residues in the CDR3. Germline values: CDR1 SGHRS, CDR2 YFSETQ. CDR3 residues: CASSYDRDAYEQYF. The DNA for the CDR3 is TGCGCCAGCAGCTACGACAGGGATGCCTACGAGCAGTACTTC.

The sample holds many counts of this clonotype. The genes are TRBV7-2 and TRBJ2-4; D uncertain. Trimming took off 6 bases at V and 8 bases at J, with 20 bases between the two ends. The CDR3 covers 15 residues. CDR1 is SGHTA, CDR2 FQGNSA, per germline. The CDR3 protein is CASRLTSIGLDIQYF. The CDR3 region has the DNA TGTGCCAGCAGGTTAACCAGTATCGGTTTGGACATTCAGTACTTC. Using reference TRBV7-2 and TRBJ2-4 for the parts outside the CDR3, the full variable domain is GAGVSQSPSNKVTEKGKDVELRCDPISGHTALYWYRQSLGQGLEFLIYFQGNSAPDKSGLPSDRFSAERTGGSVSTLTIQRTQQEDSAVYLCASRLTSIGLDIQYFGAGTRLSVL.

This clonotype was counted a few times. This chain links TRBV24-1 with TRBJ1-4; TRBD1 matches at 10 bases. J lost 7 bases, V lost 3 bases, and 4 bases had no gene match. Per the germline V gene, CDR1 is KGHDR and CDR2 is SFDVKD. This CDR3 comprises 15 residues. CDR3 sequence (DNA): TGTGCCACCAGTGATCGACGGGACAGGGGTGAAAAACTGTTTTTT. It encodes CATSDRRDRGEKLFF.

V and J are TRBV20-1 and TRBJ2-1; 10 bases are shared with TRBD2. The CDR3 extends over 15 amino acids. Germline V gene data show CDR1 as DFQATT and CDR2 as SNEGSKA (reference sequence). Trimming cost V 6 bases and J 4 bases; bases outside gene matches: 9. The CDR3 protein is CSAPKLAGLYNEQFF. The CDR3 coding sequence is TGCAGTGCACCAAAACTAGCGGGACTATACAATGAGCAGTTCTTC.

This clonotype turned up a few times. This CDR3 is CSARVLAGGNQPQHF. The CDR3 region has the DNA TGCAGTGCTAGGGTCCTGGCAGGGGGAAATCAGCCCCAGCATTTT. The V call is TRBV20-1, the J call TRBJ1-5; 7 bases match TRBD1. CDR1 is DFQATT and CDR2 is SNEGSKA in the germline V gene (reference sequence). The CDR3 is 15 residues long. Germline trimming cut 3 bases from V and 4 bases from J; bases unmatched to any gene: 9.

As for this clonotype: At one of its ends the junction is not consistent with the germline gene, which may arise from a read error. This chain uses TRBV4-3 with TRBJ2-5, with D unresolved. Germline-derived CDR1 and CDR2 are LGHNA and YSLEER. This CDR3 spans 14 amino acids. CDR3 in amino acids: CASSQEAWKEPQYF. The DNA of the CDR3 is TGCGCCAGCAGCCAAGAGGCGTGGAAAGAGCCCCAGTACTTC.

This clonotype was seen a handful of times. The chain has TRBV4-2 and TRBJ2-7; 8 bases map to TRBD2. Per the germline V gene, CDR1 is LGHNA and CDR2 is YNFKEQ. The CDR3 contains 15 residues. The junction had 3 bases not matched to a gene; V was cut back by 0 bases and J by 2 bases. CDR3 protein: CASSQELAGTYEQYF. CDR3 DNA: TGTGCCAGCAGCCAAGAGCTAGCGGGTACCTACGAGCAGTACTTC.

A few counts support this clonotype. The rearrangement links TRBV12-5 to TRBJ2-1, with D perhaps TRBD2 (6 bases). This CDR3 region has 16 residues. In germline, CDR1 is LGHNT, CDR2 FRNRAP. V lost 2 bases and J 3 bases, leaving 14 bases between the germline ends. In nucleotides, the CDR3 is TGTGCTAGTGGTTTGAATGCGAGGGAGGTCTACAATGAGCAGTTCTTC. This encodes CASGLNAREVYNEQFF.

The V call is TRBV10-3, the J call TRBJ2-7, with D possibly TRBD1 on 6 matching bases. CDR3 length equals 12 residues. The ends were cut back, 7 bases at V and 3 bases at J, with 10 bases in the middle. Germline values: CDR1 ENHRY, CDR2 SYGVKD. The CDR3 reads CAITTGNYEQYF. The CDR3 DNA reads TGTGCCATCACTACAGGGAACTACGAGCAGTACTTC.